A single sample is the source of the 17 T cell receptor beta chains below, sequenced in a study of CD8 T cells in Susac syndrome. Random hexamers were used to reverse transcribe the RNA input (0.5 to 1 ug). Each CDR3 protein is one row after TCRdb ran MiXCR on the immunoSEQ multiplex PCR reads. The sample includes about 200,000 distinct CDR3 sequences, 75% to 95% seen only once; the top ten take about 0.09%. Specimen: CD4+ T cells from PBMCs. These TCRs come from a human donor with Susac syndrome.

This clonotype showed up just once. This chain's CDR3 is CAISAALAGGQDTQYF. In nucleotides, the CDR3 is TGTGCCATCAGTGCTGCTCTAGCGGGGGGGCAGGATACGCAGTATTTT. The rearrangement links TRBV10-3 to TRBJ2-3; 12 bases align to TRBD2. The J segment lost 6 bases and the V segment lost 4 bases, leaving 8 bases of the junction unmatched. CDR1 and CDR2 (germline): ENHRY, SYGVKD. The CDR3 has 16 amino acids.

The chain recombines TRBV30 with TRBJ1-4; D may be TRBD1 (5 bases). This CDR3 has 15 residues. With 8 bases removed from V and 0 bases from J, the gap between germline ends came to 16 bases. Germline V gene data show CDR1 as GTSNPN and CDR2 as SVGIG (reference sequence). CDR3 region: CAGPGLEATNEKLFF. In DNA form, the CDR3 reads TGTGCCGGCCCGGGGCTCGAGGCAACTAATGAAAAACTGTTTTTT.

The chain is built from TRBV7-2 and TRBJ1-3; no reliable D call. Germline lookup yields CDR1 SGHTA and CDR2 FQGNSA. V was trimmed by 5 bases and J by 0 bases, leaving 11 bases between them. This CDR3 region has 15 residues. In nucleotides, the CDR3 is TGTGCCAGCAGCCCGGCAGCCAACTCTGGAAACACCATATATTTT. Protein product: CASSPAANSGNTIYF. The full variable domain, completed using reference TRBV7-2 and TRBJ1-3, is GAGVSQSPSNKVTEKGKDVELRCDPISGHTALYWYRQSLGQGLEFLIYFQGNSAPDKSGLPSDRFSAERTGGSVSTLTIQRTQQEDSAVYLCASSPAANSGNTIYFGEGSWLTVV.

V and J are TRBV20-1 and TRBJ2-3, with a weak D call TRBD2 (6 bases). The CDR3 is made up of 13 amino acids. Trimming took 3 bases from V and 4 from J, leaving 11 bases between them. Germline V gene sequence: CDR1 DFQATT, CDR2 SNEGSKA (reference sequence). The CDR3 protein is CSASGRYADTQYF. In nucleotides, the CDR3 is TGCAGTGCTAGCGGGAGATATGCAGATACGCAGTATTTT.

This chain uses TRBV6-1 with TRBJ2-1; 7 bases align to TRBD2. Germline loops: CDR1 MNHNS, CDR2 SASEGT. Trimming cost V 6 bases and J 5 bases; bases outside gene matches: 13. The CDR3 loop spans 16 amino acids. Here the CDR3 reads CASSHVGRVMDNEQFF. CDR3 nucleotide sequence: TGTGCCAGCAGCCATGTTGGGAGGGTAATGGACAATGAGCAGTTCTTC.

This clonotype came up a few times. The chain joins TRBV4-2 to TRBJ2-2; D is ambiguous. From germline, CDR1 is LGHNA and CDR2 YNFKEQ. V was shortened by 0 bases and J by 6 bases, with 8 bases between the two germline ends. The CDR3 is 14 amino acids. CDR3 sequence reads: CASSQDLQAGELFF. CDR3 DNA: TGTGCCAGCAGCCAAGATCTGCAGGCCGGGGAGCTGTTTTTT.

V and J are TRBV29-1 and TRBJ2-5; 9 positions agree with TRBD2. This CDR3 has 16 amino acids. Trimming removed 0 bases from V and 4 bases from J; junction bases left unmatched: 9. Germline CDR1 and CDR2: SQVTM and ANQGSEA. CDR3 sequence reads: CSVEDSSGGRPETQYF. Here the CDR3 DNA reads TGCAGCGTTGAAGATTCAAGCGGGGGGCGCCCAGAGACCCAGTACTTC.

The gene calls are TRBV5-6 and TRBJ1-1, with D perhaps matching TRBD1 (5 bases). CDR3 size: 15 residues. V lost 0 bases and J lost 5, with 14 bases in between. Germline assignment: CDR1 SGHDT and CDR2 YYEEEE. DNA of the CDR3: TGTGCCAGCAGCTTGGTGAACCAGGGCGAGACTGAAGCTTTCTTT. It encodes CASSLVNQGETEAFF. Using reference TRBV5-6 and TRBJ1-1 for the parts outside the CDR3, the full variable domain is DAGVTQSPTHLIKTRGQQVTLRCSPKSGHDTVSWYQQALGQGPQFIFQYYEEEERQRGNFPDRFSGHQFPNYSSELNVNALLLGDSALYLCASSLVNQGETEAFFGQGTRLTVV.

The CDR3 region is CAWSVLPLGNTEAFF. CDR3 nucleotide sequence: TGTGCCTGGAGTGTACTGCCCCTGGGAAACACTGAAGCTTTCTTT. The chain has TRBV30 and TRBJ1-1; D not certain. The V gene lost 0 bases and the J gene lost 2 bases, with 13 bases spanning the gap. There are 15 residues in the CDR3. CDR1 is GTSNPN and CDR2 is SVGIG in the germline V gene (reference sequence).

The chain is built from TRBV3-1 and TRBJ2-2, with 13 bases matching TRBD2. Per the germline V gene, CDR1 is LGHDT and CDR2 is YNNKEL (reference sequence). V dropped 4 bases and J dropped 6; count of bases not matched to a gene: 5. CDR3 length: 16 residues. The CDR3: CASSPTGLAGPGELFF. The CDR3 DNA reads TGTGCCAGCAGCCCCACGGGACTAGCGGGACCCGGGGAGCTGTTTTTT.

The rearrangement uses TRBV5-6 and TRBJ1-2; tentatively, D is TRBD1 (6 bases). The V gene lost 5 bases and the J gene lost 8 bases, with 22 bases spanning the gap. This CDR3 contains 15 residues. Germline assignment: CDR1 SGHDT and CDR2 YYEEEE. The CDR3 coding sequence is TGTGCCAGCAGACCGACGGGGAACAGGGAATGGGGCTACACCTTC. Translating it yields CASRPTGNREWGYTF.

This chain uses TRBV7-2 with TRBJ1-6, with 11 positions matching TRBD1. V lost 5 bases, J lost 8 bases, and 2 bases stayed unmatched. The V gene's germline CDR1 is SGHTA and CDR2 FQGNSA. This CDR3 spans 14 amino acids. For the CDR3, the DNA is TGTGCCAGCAGCCGGGGACAGGGGGATTCACCCCTCCACTTT. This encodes CASSRGQGDSPLHF. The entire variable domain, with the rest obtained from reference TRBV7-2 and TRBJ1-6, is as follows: GAGVSQSPSNKVTEKGKDVELRCDPISGHTALYWYRQSLGQGLEFLIYFQGNSAPDKSGLPSDRFSAERTGGSVSTLTIQRTQQEDSAVYLCASSRGQGDSPLHFGNGTRLTVT.

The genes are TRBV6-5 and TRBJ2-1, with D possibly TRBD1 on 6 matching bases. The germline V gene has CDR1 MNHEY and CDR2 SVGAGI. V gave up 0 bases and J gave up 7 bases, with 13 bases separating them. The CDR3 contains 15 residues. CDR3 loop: CASSYSNRARNEQFF. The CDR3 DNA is TGTGCCAGCAGTTACTCGAACAGGGCCCGGAATGAGCAGTTCTTC.

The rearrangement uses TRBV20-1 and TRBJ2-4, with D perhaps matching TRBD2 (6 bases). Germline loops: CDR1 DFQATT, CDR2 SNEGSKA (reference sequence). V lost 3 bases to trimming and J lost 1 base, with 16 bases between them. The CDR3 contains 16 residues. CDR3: CSARLGREWAKNIQYF. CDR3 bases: TGCAGTGCTAGGCTTGGTCGGGAGTGGGCCAAAAACATTCAGTACTTC.

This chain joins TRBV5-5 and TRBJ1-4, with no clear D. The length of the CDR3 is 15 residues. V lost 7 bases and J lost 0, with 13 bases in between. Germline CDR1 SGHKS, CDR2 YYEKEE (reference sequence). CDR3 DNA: TGTGCCAGCCGTCCCCGGTTCGCAACTAATGAAAAACTGTTTTTT. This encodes CASRPRFATNEKLFF.

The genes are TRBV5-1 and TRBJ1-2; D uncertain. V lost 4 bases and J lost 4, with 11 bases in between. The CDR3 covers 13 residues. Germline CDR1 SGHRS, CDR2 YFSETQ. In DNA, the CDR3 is TGCGCCAGCAGCCCGGCGACTGGCTATGGCTACACCTTC. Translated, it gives CASSPATGYGYTF.

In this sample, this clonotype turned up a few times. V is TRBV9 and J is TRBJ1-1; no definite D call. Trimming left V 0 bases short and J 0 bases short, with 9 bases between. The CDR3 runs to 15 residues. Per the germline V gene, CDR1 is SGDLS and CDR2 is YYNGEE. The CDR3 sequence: CASSVVSQMNTEAFF. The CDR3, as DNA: TGTGCCAGCAGCGTAGTAAGCCAGATGAACACTGAAGCTTTCTTT.